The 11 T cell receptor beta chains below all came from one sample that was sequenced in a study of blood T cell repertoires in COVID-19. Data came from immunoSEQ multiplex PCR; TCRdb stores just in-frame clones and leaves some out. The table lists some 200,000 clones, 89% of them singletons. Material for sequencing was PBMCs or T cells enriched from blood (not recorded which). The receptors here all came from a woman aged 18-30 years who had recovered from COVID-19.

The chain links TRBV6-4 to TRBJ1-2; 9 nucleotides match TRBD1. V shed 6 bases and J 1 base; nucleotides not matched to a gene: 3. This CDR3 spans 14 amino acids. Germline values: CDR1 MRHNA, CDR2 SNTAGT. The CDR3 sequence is CASRAGQGNYGYTF. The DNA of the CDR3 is TGTGCCAGCAGGGCGGGACAGGGTAACTATGGCTACACCTTC.

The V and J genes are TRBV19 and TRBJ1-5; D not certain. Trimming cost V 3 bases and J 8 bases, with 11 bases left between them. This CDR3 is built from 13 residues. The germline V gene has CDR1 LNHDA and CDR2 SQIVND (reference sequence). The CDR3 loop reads CASSINTVKPQHF. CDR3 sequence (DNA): TGTGCCAGTAGTATTAACACCGTGAAGCCCCAGCATTTT.

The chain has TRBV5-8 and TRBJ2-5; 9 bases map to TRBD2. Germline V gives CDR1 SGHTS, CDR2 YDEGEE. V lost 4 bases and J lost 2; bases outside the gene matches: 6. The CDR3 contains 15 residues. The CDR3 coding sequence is TGTGCCAGCAGCCCTGGCGGGGGGGCGCAAGAGACCCAGTACTTC. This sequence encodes CASSPGGGAQETQYF.

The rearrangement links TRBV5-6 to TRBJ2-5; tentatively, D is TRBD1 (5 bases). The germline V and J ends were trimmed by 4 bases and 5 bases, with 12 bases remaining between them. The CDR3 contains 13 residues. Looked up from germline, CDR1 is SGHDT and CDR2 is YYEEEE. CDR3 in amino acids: CASSTGRGETQYF. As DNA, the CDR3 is TGTGCCAGCAGCACAGGACGAGGCGAGACCCAGTACTTC.

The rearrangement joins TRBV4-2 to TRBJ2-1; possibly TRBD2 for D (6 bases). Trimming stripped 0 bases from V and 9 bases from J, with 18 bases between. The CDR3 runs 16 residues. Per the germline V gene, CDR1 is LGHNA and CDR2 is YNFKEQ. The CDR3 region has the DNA TGTGCCAGCAGCCAAGATCCGACGGGGGAGCCAGGTGAGCAGTTCTTC. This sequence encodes CASSQDPTGEPGEQFF.

The chain's CDR3 is CASSPPHKTYEQYF. CDR3 coding DNA: TGTGCCAGCAGCCCCCCCCACAAGACCTACGAGCAGTACTTC. This chain connects TRBV3-1 (or the pseudogene TRBV3-2) to TRBJ2-7; no firm D call. CDR3 length: 14 residues. Germline V lookup: CDR1 LGHDT, CDR2 YNNKEL (reference sequence). V was shortened by 4 bases and J by 2 bases, with 12 bases between the two germline ends.

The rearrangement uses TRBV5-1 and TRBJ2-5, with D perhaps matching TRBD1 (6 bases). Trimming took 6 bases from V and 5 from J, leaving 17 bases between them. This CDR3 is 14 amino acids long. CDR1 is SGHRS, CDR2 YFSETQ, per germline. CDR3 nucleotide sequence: TGCGCCAGCACCCTGACAGGCAAATTTGAGACCCAGTACTTC. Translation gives CASTLTGKFETQYF.

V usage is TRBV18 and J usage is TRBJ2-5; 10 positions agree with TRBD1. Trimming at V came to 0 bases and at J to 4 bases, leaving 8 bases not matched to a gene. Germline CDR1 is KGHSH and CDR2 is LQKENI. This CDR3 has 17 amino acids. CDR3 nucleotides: TGTGCCAGCTCACCACCGACAGGGGGCAAAGGGGGAGAGACCCAGTACTTC. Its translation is CASSPPTGGKGGETQYF. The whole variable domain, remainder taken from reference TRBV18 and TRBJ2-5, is NAGVMQNPRHLVRRRGQEARLRCSPMKGHSHVYWYRQLPEEGLKFMVYLQKENIIDESGMPKERFSAEFPKEGPSILRIQQVVRGDSAAYFCASSPPTGGKGGETQYFGPGTRLLVL.

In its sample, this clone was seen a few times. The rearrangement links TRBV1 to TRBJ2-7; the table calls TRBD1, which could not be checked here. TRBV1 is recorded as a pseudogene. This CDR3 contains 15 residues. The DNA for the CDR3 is TGCACCAACCCCTTGCTGGGGACACCCCTCTACGAGCAGTACTTC. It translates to CTNPLLGTPLYEQYF.

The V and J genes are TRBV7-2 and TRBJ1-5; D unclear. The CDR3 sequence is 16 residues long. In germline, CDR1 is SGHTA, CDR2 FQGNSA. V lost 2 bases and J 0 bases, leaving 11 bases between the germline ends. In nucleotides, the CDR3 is TGTGCCAGCAGCTTAAACAGCCTCTATAGCAATCAGCCCCAGCATTTT. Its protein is CASSLNSLYSNQPQHF.

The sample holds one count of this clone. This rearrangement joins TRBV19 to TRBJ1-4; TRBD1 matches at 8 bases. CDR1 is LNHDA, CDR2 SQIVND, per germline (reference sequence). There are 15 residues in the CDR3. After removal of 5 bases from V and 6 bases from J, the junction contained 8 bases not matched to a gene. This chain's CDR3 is CASSPQGARDEKLFF. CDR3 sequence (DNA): TGTGCCAGTAGTCCTCAGGGGGCTCGGGATGAAAAACTGTTTTTT.